These 32 T cell receptor beta chains were sequenced from one sample in a study of CD8 T cells in ankylosing spondylitis. These receptors' antigens are unknown. TCRdb reprocessed the 5' RACE reads via MiXCR and lists one record per CDR3 protein. The table lists 350,000 or so distinct CDR3 sequences, less than 10% of them singletons. General observations from the study: Characteristic, it appeared, of ankylosing spondylitis blood was a TCR beta motif of eight highly homologous variants.

Sequencing used blood, either unsorted or a sorted T cell fraction (not recorded which). The receptors were sampled from a male donor with ankylosing spondylitis.

This clonotype was seen a handful of times. The rearrangement joins TRBV29-1 to TRBJ1-2, with 7 positions matching TRBD1. Germline V CDR1 and CDR2: SQVTM, ANQGSEA. The trim removed 7 bases at V and 6 bases at J, leaving 8 bases unmatched. The length of the CDR3 is 12 residues. The CDR3 DNA is TGCAGCGCTTTGGGACAGAGCGATGGCTACACCTTC. This translates into CSALGQSDGYTF.

In this sample, this clonotype turned up a few times. This rearrangement joins TRBV9 to TRBJ2-1; 7 nucleotides align to TRBD2. Germline assignment: CDR1 SGDLS and CDR2 YYNGEE. The CDR3 covers 17 residues. The ends lost 3 bases at V and 0 bases at J; junction bases unmatched: 9. The CDR3 bases are TGTGCCAGCAGCGCAACTAGCGCCGATCCCTCCTACAATGAGCAGTTCTTC. Protein product: CASSATSADPSYNEQFF.

The rearrangement links TRBV5-1 to TRBJ2-1; D is possibly TRBD1 (5 bases). Germline V gives CDR1 SGHRS, CDR2 YFSETQ. The length of the CDR3 is 17 residues. V gave up 5 bases and J gave up 3 bases, with 21 bases separating them. CDR3: CASRRRDDSYNYNEQFF. The CDR3 DNA sequence: TGCGCCAGCAGGAGACGAGACGACAGCTATAACTACAATGAGCAGTTCTTC.

In its sample, this clonotype was seen a few times. The chain uses TRBV5-1 and TRBJ2-1; D gene uncertain. In germline, CDR1 is SGHRS, CDR2 YFSETQ. The CDR3 has 15 residues. Trimming took 4 bases from V and 5 from J, leaving 16 bases between them. CDR3 in amino acids: CASSQAAGFNNEQFF. The CDR3 DNA reads as TGCGCCAGCAGCCAGGCAGCCGGTTTTAACAATGAGCAGTTCTTC.

This clonotype was observed a few times. The chain combines TRBV7-3 with TRBJ2-5; D is perhaps TRBD2 (5 bases). CDR3 length: 13 residues. Per the germline V gene, CDR1 is SGHTA and CDR2 is FQGTGA. The germline V and J ends were trimmed by 5 bases and 3 bases, with 10 bases remaining between them. This chain's CDR3 is CASSRGSKETQYF. CDR3 sequence (DNA): TGTGCCAGCAGCCGAGGGAGCAAAGAGACCCAGTACTTC. Combining the CDR3 with reference TRBV7-3 and TRBJ2-5 gives the whole variable domain GAGVSQTPSNKVTEKGKYVELRCDPISGHTALYWYRQSLGQGPEFLIYFQGTGAADDSGLPNDRFFAVRPEGSVSTLKIQRTERGDSAVYLCASSRGSKETQYFGPGTRLLVL.

This clonotype has a count of ten or more. The J gene is TRBJ2-3, the V gene TRBV12-3 or TRBV12-4, with 8 bases identical to TRBD1. The ends lost 4 bases at V and 2 bases at J; junction bases unmatched: 5. This CDR3 region has 15 residues. CDR3 residues: CASSYPGQVTDTQYF. The CDR3 bases are TGTGCCAGCAGTTATCCGGGACAGGTCACAGATACGCAGTATTTT.

The V gene is TRBV12-3 or TRBV12-4, the J gene TRBJ2-2; D not certain. The ends were cut back, 3 bases at V and 7 bases at J, with 9 bases in the middle. This CDR3 contains 13 residues. This CDR3 reads CASSFRDSGELFF. The CDR3 DNA reads as TGTGCCAGCAGTTTCAGAGATAGCGGGGAGCTGTTTTTT.

This clonotype was seen more than once but under ten times. V usage is TRBV12-3 or TRBV12-4 and J usage is TRBJ2-1; D possibly corresponds to TRBD2 (5 bases). The CDR3 has 16 amino acids. The V gene lost 2 bases and the J gene lost 6 bases, with 17 bases spanning the gap. The CDR3 protein is CASSLPGMSLSNEQFF. The CDR3 DNA is TGTGCCAGCAGTTTACCGGGGATGAGTTTAAGCAATGAGCAGTTCTTC.

This clonotype was observed a handful of times. The chain joins TRBV19 to TRBJ2-5, with TRBD2 identical over 7 bases. The germline CDR1 and CDR2 sequences are LNHDA and SQIVND (reference sequence). Trimming removed 3 bases from V and 5 bases from J; junction bases left unmatched: 9. This CDR3 region has 15 residues. The CDR3 spells CASSIVAGAGETQYF. The CDR3 DNA reads TGTGCCAGTAGTATCGTGGCGGGAGCGGGGGAGACCCAGTACTTC.

The rearrangement uses TRBV5-6 and TRBJ2-1; 14 bases fit TRBD2. J gave up 3 bases and V 4 bases, and 6 bases lay outside the gene matches. In germline, CDR1 is SGHDT, CDR2 YYEEEE. This CDR3 has 17 residues. CDR3 coding DNA: TGTGCCAGCAGCCCAATGACTAGCGGGAGGGACTACAATGAGCAGTTCTTC. Translating it yields CASSPMTSGRDYNEQFF.

This clonotype was counted at least ten times. The genes are TRBV12-3 or TRBV12-4 and TRBJ2-7; TRBD1 aligns across 7 bases. With 5 bases clipped from V and 1 base from J, the junction kept 11 bases outside the gene matches. This CDR3 contains 16 residues. This CDR3 reads CASSRAFGQESYEQYF. In DNA form, the CDR3 reads TGTGCCAGCAGTCGTGCTTTTGGACAGGAATCCTACGAGCAGTACTTC.

This clonotype was counted only a few times. The chain uses TRBV11-1 and TRBJ1-1; TRBD1 is a possible D gene (6 bases). CDR1 and CDR2 (germline): SGHAT, FQDESV (reference sequence). V was cut by 7 bases and J by 5 bases, with 14 bases left in between. The length of the CDR3 is 13 residues. The CDR3 DNA sequence: TGTGCCAGCACCTTGGGGGCGAGTACTGAAGCTTTCTTT. Encoded protein: CASTLGASTEAFF.

V usage is TRBV15 and J usage is TRBJ2-5, with TRBD1 matching 7 bases. Trimming took 0 bases from V and 3 from J; bases not matched to a gene: 4. The germline gives CDR1 LNHNV, CDR2 YYDKDF (reference sequence). The CDR3 extends over 15 amino acids. CDR3 in amino acids: CATSRDRGSEETQYF. CDR3 nucleotides: TGTGCCACCAGCAGAGACAGGGGGAGCGAAGAGACCCAGTACTTC. The full variable domain, rest sourced from reference TRBV15 and TRBJ2-5, is DAMVIQNPRYQVTQFGKPVTLSCSQTLNHNVMYWYQQKSSQAPKLLFHYYDKDFNNEADTPDNFQSRRPNTSFCFLDIRSPGLGDTAMYLCATSRDRGSEETQYFGPGTRLLVL.

The V call is TRBV5-4, the J call TRBJ2-5, with TRBD2 matching 11 bases. Germline assignment: CDR1 SGHNT and CDR2 YYREEE (reference sequence). The CDR3 runs 17 residues. After removal of 4 bases from V and 0 bases from J, the junction contained 8 bases not matched to a gene. The CDR3 region has the DNA TGTGCCAGCAGCACCCGACTAGCGGGACCCCACCAAGAGACCCAGTACTTC. It specifies CASSTRLAGPHQETQYF.

This clonotype was observed many times. The chain combines TRBV29-1 with TRBJ2-3, with D uncertain. The V end lost 0 bases, the J end lost 0 bases, and 10 bases lay between the germline ends. The CDR3 consists of 15 residues. Looked up from germline, CDR1 is SQVTM and CDR2 is ANQGSEA. Here the CDR3 DNA reads TGCAGCGTTGAAGATCGTAAATCTAGCACAGATACGCAGTATTTT. Amino acid sequence: CSVEDRKSSTDTQYF.

This clonotype was seen only a few times. This chain joins TRBV29-1 and TRBJ2-1; tentatively, D is TRBD1 (7 bases). There are 13 residues in the CDR3. CDR1 is SQVTM, CDR2 ANQGSEA, per germline. The V gene lost 6 bases and the J gene lost 6 bases, with 15 bases spanning the gap. In DNA form, the CDR3 reads TGCAGCGTCCGGAGGGGGCAACTCAATGAGCAGTTCTTC. It encodes CSVRRGQLNEQFF.

This rearrangement joins TRBV4-2 to TRBJ2-1, with 11 bases matching TRBD2. The CDR3 covers 13 residues. The junction had 1 base not matched to a gene; V was cut back by 0 bases and J by 12 bases. The germline gives CDR1 LGHNA, CDR2 YNFKEQ. The CDR3 loop is CASSQDLAGGQFF. The DNA of the CDR3 is TGTGCCAGCAGCCAAGACCTAGCGGGAGGGCAGTTCTTC.

This clonotype was counted only a few times. V is TRBV27 and J is TRBJ2-3; D is unresolved. Germline lookup yields CDR1 MNHEY and CDR2 SMNVEV (reference sequence). Trimming removed 6 bases at V and 1 base at J, with 11 bases between. The CDR3 is made up of 14 amino acids. For the CDR3, the DNA is TGTGCCAGCAGATCTACGGTGGGCACAGATACGCAGTATTTT. It yields the protein CASRSTVGTDTQYF.

The chain carries TRBV2 and TRBJ1-5; TRBD1 matches 11 bases. Losses at the gene ends were 6 bases for V and 5 bases for J; bases not matched to a gene: 6. From germline, CDR1 is SNHLY and CDR2 FYNNEI. CDR3 length equals 15 residues. CDR3 nucleotides: TGTGCCAGCAGGGGGACAGGGGGATGGGATCAGCCCCAGCATTTT. Translated, it gives CASRGTGGWDQPQHF.

This clonotype was counted ten times or more. The CDR3, as DNA: TGTGCCAGCAGCCCCGGGACTAGCCTAGGGGAGACCCAGTACTTC. Its translation: CASSPGTSLGETQYF. The V call is TRBV7-9, the J call TRBJ2-5, with 9 bases identical to TRBD2. Per germline, CDR1 SEHNR and CDR2 FQNEAQ (reference sequence). With 5 bases clipped from V and 5 bases from J, the junction kept 9 bases outside the gene matches. The CDR3 contains 15 residues.

This clonotype was seen a few times. J is TRBJ2-4 and V is TRBV28; D may be TRBD2 (6 bases). This CDR3 comprises 14 residues. Trimming pared 5 bases from V and 3 bases from J, leaving 11 bases between. Germline CDR1 MDHEN, CDR2 SYDVKM. The CDR3 sequence: CASSETSSKNIQYF. In DNA form, the CDR3 reads TGTGCCAGCAGTGAAACTAGCAGCAAAAACATTCAGTACTTC.

V gene TRBV27 combines with J gene TRBJ1-1; the D is unclear. CDR1 is MNHEY and CDR2 is SMNVEV in the germline V gene (reference sequence). V gave up 5 bases and J gave up 0 bases, with 7 bases separating them. The CDR3 sequence is 13 residues long. CDR3 loop: CASSGRVNTEAFF. In DNA, the CDR3 is TGTGCCAGCAGTGGAAGGGTGAACACTGAAGCTTTCTTT.

This clonotype was observed many times. This rearrangement joins TRBV7-2 to TRBJ2-3; a weak D match, TRBD2 (5 bases). CDR1 and CDR2 from the germline V gene are SGHTA and FQGNSA. This CDR3 spans 11 amino acids. Trimming stripped 4 bases from V and 7 bases from J, with 6 bases between. CDR3 DNA sequence: TGTGCCAGCAGCTCGGGGAATACGCAGTATTTT. This translates into CASSSGNTQYF.

This clonotype was seen a few times. This chain uses TRBV7-8 with TRBJ1-1; the match to TRBD1 covers 10 bases. Losses at the gene ends were 5 bases for V and 7 bases for J; bases not matched to a gene: 10. The CDR3 runs to 15 residues. Per germline, CDR1 SGHVS and CDR2 FQNEAQ. The CDR3 DNA reads TGTGCCAGCAGCCCATCGGGACAGGGGCGCAGTGAAGCTTTCTTT. Translation gives CASSPSGQGRSEAFF.

This chain connects TRBV28 to TRBJ1-2; 7 bases map to TRBD1. The CDR3 is 12 amino acids. V trimming: 6 bases; J trimming: 4 bases; junction bases outside the gene matches: 2. Germline-derived CDR1 and CDR2 are MDHEN and SYDVKM. The CDR3 loop reads CASRGQTYGYTF. The CDR3 coding sequence is TGTGCCAGCAGGGGACAGACCTATGGCTACACCTTC.

This clonotype was seen more than once but under ten times. The V and J genes are TRBV28 and TRBJ2-3; D is uncertain. The length of the CDR3 is 12 residues. Germline CDR1 MDHEN, CDR2 SYDVKM. V was pared by 5 bases and J by 7 bases, with 10 bases between. CDR3 coding DNA: TGTGCCAGCAGTCAGGACCTATATACGCAGTATTTT. It codes for CASSQDLYTQYF.

This clonotype was seen a handful of times. This chain connects TRBV9 to TRBJ2-1, with 8 bases matching TRBD2. CDR1 is SGDLS and CDR2 is YYNGEE in the germline V gene. V shed 0 bases and J 8 bases; nucleotides not matched to a gene: 7. The CDR3 is 15 residues long. CDR3 in DNA: TGTGCCAGCAGCGTAGGAAGCGGGAGAGGCCATGAGCAGTTCTTC. Translation gives CASSVGSGRGHEQFF.

This clonotype was seen a handful of times. The gene calls are TRBV20-1 and TRBJ2-7; TRBD2 matches at 7 bases. The CDR3 totals 13 residues. V gave up 3 bases and J gave up 3 bases; unmatched junction bases: 5. Germline V CDR1 and CDR2: DFQATT, SNEGSKA (reference sequence). The CDR3 loop is CSASRDYNYEQYF. CDR3 coding DNA: TGCAGTGCTAGCCGGGACTACAACTACGAGCAGTACTTC.

This clonotype appeared a few times. The chain employs TRBV7-2 and TRBJ2-7; D gene uncertain. V was pared by 2 bases and J by 5 bases, with 7 bases between. CDR1 and CDR2 (germline): SGHTA, FQGNSA. There are 12 residues in the CDR3. DNA for the CDR3: TGTGCCAGCAGCTTAATAGGGAACGAGCAGTACTTC. This encodes CASSLIGNEQYF.

This clonotype was seen only a few times. The chain recombines TRBV20-1 with TRBJ2-1; D uncertain. Germline V gene sequence: CDR1 DFQATT, CDR2 SNEGSKA (reference sequence). The CDR3 consists of 11 residues. Trimming took off 3 bases at V and 10 bases at J, with 10 bases between the two ends. CDR3 sequence reads: CSASTVPEQFF. The CDR3 DNA follows: TGCAGTGCTAGCACGGTTCCAGAGCAGTTCTTC.

The J gene is TRBJ1-1, the V gene TRBV10-3; weak D call: TRBD1 (6 bases). The ends were cut back, 11 bases at V and 5 bases at J, with 18 bases in the middle. CDR3 size: 13 residues. In germline, CDR1 is ENHRY, CDR2 SYGVKD. CDR3 bases: TGTGCCTCTGGGGGCCGCACTAAGACTGAAGCTTTCTTT. Protein product: CASGGRTKTEAFF.

Remarks on this clonotype: Its ends do not fully match the called genes, so a read error is possible. The rearrangement uses TRBV9 and TRBJ2-1; D uncertain. The germline gives CDR1 SGDLS, CDR2 YYNGEE. CDR3 length: 14 residues. The CDR3: CASSVAASHNEQFF. The CDR3, as DNA: TGTGCCAGCAGCGTAGCTGCCTCCCACAATGAGCAGTTCTTC.